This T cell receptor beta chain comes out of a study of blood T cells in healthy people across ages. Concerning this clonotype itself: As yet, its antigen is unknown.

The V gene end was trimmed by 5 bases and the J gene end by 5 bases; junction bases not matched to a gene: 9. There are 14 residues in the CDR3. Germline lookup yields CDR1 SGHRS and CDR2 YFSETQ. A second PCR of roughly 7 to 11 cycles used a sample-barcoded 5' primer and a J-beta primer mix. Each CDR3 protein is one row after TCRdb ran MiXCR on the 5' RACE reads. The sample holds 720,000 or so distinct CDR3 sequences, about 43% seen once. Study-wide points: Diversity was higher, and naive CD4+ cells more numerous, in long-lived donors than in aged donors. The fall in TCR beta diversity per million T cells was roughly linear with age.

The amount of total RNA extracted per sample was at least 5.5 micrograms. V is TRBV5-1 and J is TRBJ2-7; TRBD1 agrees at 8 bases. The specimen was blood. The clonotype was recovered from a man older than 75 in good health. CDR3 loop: CASRIRTGPDEQYF. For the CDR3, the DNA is TGCGCCAGCAGGATAAGGACAGGGCCCGACGAGCAGTACTTC.